The following is a T cell receptor (beta chain) sequence with its context. Its antigen is still unknown. Base qualities are not at hand, and no much larger clone is one base apart. The method behind the library was the immunoSEQ multiplex PCR assay. For most patients, genomic DNA was isolated using the Qiagen DNeasy Blood and Tissue Kit and was shipped frozen to Adaptive Biotechnologies for TCR sequencing. For most patients, genomic DNA was subjected to high-throughput TCR-beta CDR3 sequencing by Adaptive Biotechnologies. Per the original workflow: TCR sequencing data for approximately 19 patients were retrieved from Adaptive's ImmunoSEQ software; a few other patients were processed with MiXCR and VDJtools. To correct CD4 versus CD8 sorting errors, sequences present in both subsets at a frequency ratio below 5:1 were removed. CDR3 nucleotide sequences shared between donor and recipient were removed because the origin of such sequences could not be assigned. Alloreactive clones required at least 2-fold expansion over unstimulated cells and minimum CFSE-low frequency of 0.002% (template counts) or 0.001% (read counts). Mappable clones were those detected in sequenced pre-transplant spleen, lymph node, or MLR CFSE-low populations of the donor or recipient. Cumulative frequency of alloreactive clones was calculated as a percentage of all sequences weighted by copy number. TCRdb took over this immuneACCESS table, retaining in-frame rearrangements with V and J assigned. Such tables are incomplete; in checked studies, under half of the missing clones stem from an unresolved V gene, and the remainder is unexplained. For V, J and clone size, that table is used; D and trimming come from the DNA. Across this sample there are under 150,000 clones, with 75% to 95% seen only once. Under 0.2% of the sample belongs to the ten largest clones.

There are 14 amino acids in the CDR3, from cysteine to phenylalanine inclusive. Of the read, only the CDR3 DNA is kept; its 42 bases are in frame from base 1. CDR1 and CDR2 are drawn from the germline V gene: WSHSY, SAAADI. Germline trimming: 4 bases from V, 4 bases from J; junction bases outside gene matches: 5. This sample was taken from a study of graft-versus-host responses after intestinal transplantation (dated by TCRdb to the early 2020s). Looking at the study overall: The transplants that recipients received were multivisceral, liver-intestinal, or isolated intestinal. A peak of at least 4% donor T cells among recipient peripheral blood mononuclear cells was the definition used for donor T cell macrochimerism. Rather than being sequenced by the commercial service, samples from three later patients were sequenced in-house on an Illumina MiSeq and processed with MiXCR. All recipients received anti-thymocyte globulin induction followed by maintenance tacrolimus and steroids for about three years. Of the roughly 23 intestinal transplant recipients enrolled in the cohort, one of whom was a retransplant, a few patients without pretransplant specimens were excluded. Bulk TCR-beta CDR3 sequencing was used to track graft-versus-host and host-versus-graft alloreactive T cell clones in the graft, circulation and bone marrow after intestinal transplantation. Alloreactive clones were identified by sequencing pre-transplant mixed lymphocyte reaction products and comparing them with unstimulated pre-transplant donor and recipient T cells.

Study-level results and caveats: Early after transplant, peak levels of circulating GvH clones were associated with declines in HvG clones. GvH clones were detected in recipient bone marrow, and some appeared earlier in ileal mucosa or blood, consistent with an intestinal mucosal origin. Conclusions were limited by the relatively low number and heterogeneity of intestinal transplant patients. High GvH to HvG T cell clonal ratios were observed in the allografts of patients with donor T cell macrochimerism.

The intended sense of this specimen's time point label: cells obtained before transplantation from donor or recipient. CD3+CD4+ and CD3+CD8+ populations were FACS-sorted from unstimulated pre-transplant donor and recipient cells taken from spleen or lymph nodes. The V and J genes are TRBV10-2 and TRBJ2-5, with 8 bases aligning to TRBD1. The sample here was unstimulated CD4+ T cells sorted from spleen or lymph node cells, taken before intestinal transplant. The sequence derives from a human donor who received an intestinal transplant. The sequenced DNA: TGCGCCAGCAGTGGGACAGGGCTGAGAGAGACCCAGTACTTC. This yields the protein CASSGTGLRETQYF.